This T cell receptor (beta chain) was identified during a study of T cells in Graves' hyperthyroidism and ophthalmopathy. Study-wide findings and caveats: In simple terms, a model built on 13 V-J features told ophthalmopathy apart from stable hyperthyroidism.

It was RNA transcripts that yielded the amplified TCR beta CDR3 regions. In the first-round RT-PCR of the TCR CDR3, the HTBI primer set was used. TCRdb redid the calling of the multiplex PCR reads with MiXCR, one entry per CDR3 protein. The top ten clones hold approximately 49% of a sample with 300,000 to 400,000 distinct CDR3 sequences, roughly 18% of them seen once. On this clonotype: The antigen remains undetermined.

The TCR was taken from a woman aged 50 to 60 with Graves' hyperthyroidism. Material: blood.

The CDR3, as DNA: TGTGCCAGCAGCGTCGGGACAGGGAAACAAGAGACCCAGTACTTC. It encodes CASSVGTGKQETQYF. The chain employs TRBV9 and TRBJ2-5; 9 bases map to TRBD1. With V trimmed by 2 bases and J by 2 bases, 4 bases remained unmatched. CDR3 length equals 15 residues. Germline V gene sequence: CDR1 SGDLS, CDR2 YYNGEE.